Following are 28 T cell receptor beta chains from one sample sequenced in a study of T-cell memory formation after mild COVID-19. TCRdb passed the 5' RACE reads through MiXCR, listing each CDR3 protein once. This table has over 450,000 distinct CDR3 sequences, 20% appearing once. Sequenced: PBMCs or a T cell subset sorted from them (not recorded which). These receptors were obtained from an adult woman who had mild COVID-19 (a few samples of this study predate the infection). Cell type and time point are not known.

This chain connects TRBV6-5 to TRBJ1-4; D unresolved. Germline CDR1 is MNHEY and CDR2 is SVGAGI. CDR3 length: 17 residues. V lost 6 bases and J lost 0, with 17 bases in between. CDR3 sequence (DNA): TGTGCCAGCAGCCCACATCCGGGGAGTTCAACTAATGAAAAACTGTTTTTT. Translated, it gives CASSPHPGSSTNEKLFF.

The gene calls are TRBV24-1 and TRBJ2-1, with TRBD1 identical over 8 bases. Germline CDR1 and CDR2: KGHDR and SFDVKD. With V trimmed by 7 bases and J by 6 bases, 4 bases remained unmatched. The CDR3 is made up of 13 amino acids. CDR3: CATSSQGVNEQFF. In DNA form, the CDR3 reads TGTGCCACCAGCTCACAGGGGGTCAATGAGCAGTTCTTC.

The V call is TRBV9, the J call TRBJ2-1; 7 bases agree with TRBD2. There are 16 residues in the CDR3. Germline V gene lookup returns CDR1 SGDLS and CDR2 YYNGEE. Trimming at V came to 3 bases and at J to 4 bases, leaving 10 bases not matched to a gene. The CDR3 reads CASSAGSSGIYNEQFF. CDR3 nucleotide sequence: TGTGCCAGCAGCGCTGGGTCTAGCGGCATATACAATGAGCAGTTCTTC.

There are a few counts of this clonotype. The rearrangement joins TRBV20-1 to TRBJ1-3, with a tentative D call TRBD1 (5 bases). V was clipped by 1 base and J by 7 bases, with 17 bases between them. Germline V gives CDR1 DFQATT, CDR2 SNEGSKA (reference sequence). This CDR3 contains 15 residues. CDR3 sequence reads: CSARAQGVVGNTIYF. CDR3 nucleotides: TGCAGTGCTAGAGCGCAAGGGGTGGTCGGGAACACCATATATTTT.

This chain uses TRBV24-1 with TRBJ2-3, with 8 bases identical to TRBD1. There are 16 residues in the CDR3. V was pared by 3 bases and J by 6 bases, with 10 bases of the junction left unmatched. Germline values: CDR1 KGHDR, CDR2 SFDVKD. For the CDR3, the DNA is TGTGCCACCAGTGATACAAGGACAGGGCGCAGCGATACGCAGTATTTT. Amino acids: CATSDTRTGRSDTQYF.

The gene calls are TRBV7-8 and TRBJ1-5; D call uncertain. From germline, CDR1 is SGHVS and CDR2 FQNEAQ. Trimming stripped 1 base from V and 1 base from J, with 8 bases between. CDR3 length: 15 amino acids. This CDR3 reads CASSLGERSNQPQHF. CDR3 DNA: TGTGCCAGCAGCTTAGGAGAACGCAGCAATCAGCCCCAGCATTTT.

This clonotype was counted between two and nine times. The chain couples TRBV21-1 to TRBJ2-3; the table's TRBD2 call for D was not verified on the DNA. TRBV21-1 is designated a pseudogene. The CDR3 is 19 residues long. The CDR3 is CASIPLLSGGDPSTDTQYF. CDR3 DNA sequence: TGTGCCAGCATCCCCCTCCTTAGCGGGGGGGACCCTAGCACAGATACGCAGTATTTT.

This clonotype came up a few times. J is TRBJ2-1 and V is TRBV11-2; either TRBD1 or TRBD2 may fit D (5 bases each). The ends were cut back, 2 bases at V and 5 bases at J, with 25 bases in the middle. The CDR3 length is 19 residues. Germline lookup yields CDR1 SGHAT and CDR2 FQNNGV. Here the CDR3 DNA reads TGTGCCAGCAGCTTACCCTCGGAGAGGGGTCCGAGGTTGCACAATGAGCAGTTCTTC. Translating gives CASSLPSERGPRLHNEQFF.

The CDR3 loop reads CAISDETGGNEQFF. In nucleotides, the CDR3 is TGTGCCATCAGTGACGAGACAGGGGGGAATGAGCAGTTCTTC. The genes are TRBV10-3 and TRBJ2-1, with TRBD1 identical over 9 bases. This CDR3 has 14 amino acids. V dropped 3 bases and J dropped 7; count of bases not matched to a gene: 4. The germline CDR1 and CDR2 sequences are ENHRY and SYGVKD.

This chain connects TRBV11-3 to TRBJ1-2, with 8 bases aligning to TRBD1. With 4 bases clipped from V and 3 bases from J, the junction kept 13 bases outside the gene matches. CDR3 length: 17 amino acids. Looked up from germline, CDR1 is SGHNT and CDR2 is YENEEA. The CDR3 nucleotides read TGTGCCAGCAGCTCTCGGTCGGGAGACAGGGGAGACTATGGCTACACCTTC. Its translation: CASSSRSGDRGDYGYTF.

This clonotype was counted a few times. CDR3 loop: CASSSGGYYEQYF. The CDR3 nucleotides are TGTGCCAGCAGCTCCGGAGGCTACTACGAGCAGTACTTC. The rearrangement links TRBV7-6 to TRBJ2-7; a possible D gene is TRBD2 (5 bases). With 4 bases removed from V and 3 bases from J, the gap between germline ends came to 10 bases. The CDR3 is 13 amino acids. CDR1 and CDR2 from the germline V gene are SGHVS and FNYEAQ.

This clonotype has only a few counts. The V call is TRBV7-2, the J call TRBJ1-1, with 9 bases identical to TRBD1. Germline loops: CDR1 SGHTA, CDR2 FQGNSA. The CDR3 covers 17 residues. Trimming removed 2 bases from V and 5 bases from J; junction bases left unmatched: 12. CDR3 sequence reads: CASSLRSRGQGQTEAFF. CDR3 nucleotides: TGTGCCAGCAGCTTAAGGAGTCGGGGACAGGGACAAACTGAAGCTTTCTTT.

This clonotype was seen repeatedly, ten times or more. The chain recombines TRBV29-1 with TRBJ2-3; D not resolved. The V gene's germline CDR1 is SQVTM and CDR2 ANQGSEA. Trimming left V 3 bases short and J 3 bases short, with 13 bases between. CDR3 size: 14 residues. CDR3 sequence: CSVEGLGSTDTQYF. The CDR3 region has the DNA TGCAGCGTTGAGGGTTTGGGTAGTACAGATACGCAGTATTTT.

The rearrangement uses TRBV12-3 or TRBV12-4 and TRBJ1-2; no firm D call. The CDR3 runs to 13 residues. Trimming removed 5 bases from V and 2 bases from J, with 9 bases in between. The CDR3 region has the DNA TGTGCCAGCAGTCCCCTGAGGAACTATGGCTACACCTTC. Translated: CASSPLRNYGYTF.

This clonotype was detected many times. The chain has TRBV7-3 and TRBJ1-1; TRBD1 might be the D (5 bases). The CDR3 is made up of 18 amino acids. The ends were cut back, 4 bases at V and 5 bases at J, with 26 bases in the middle. The V gene's germline CDR1 is SGHTA and CDR2 FQGTGA. The CDR3 sequence: CASSSWGGAAPTRTEAFF. The DNA of the CDR3 is TGTGCCAGCAGCTCCTGGGGTGGGGCAGCTCCTACGAGGACTGAAGCTTTCTTT. Full variable domain (outside the CDR3, taken from reference TRBV7-3 and TRBJ1-1): GAGVSQTPSNKVTEKGKYVELRCDPISGHTALYWYRQSLGQGPEFLIYFQGTGAADDSGLPNDRFFAVRPEGSVSTLKIQRTERGDSAVYLCASSSWGGAAPTRTEAFFGQGTRLTVV.

The J gene is TRBJ2-7, the V gene TRBV4-3, with D perhaps TRBD1 or TRBD2 (6 bases each). This CDR3 spans 15 amino acids. The V end lost 6 bases, the J end lost 0 bases, and 15 bases lay between the germline ends. Germline assignment: CDR1 LGHNA and CDR2 YSLEER. This CDR3 is CASRYRDSASYEQYF. CDR3 nucleotide sequence: TGCGCCAGCAGATACAGGGACTCGGCCTCCTACGAGCAGTACTTC.

This clonotype was seen a handful of times. The V and J genes are TRBV4-3 and TRBJ2-6; D is unresolved. CDR1 is LGHNA and CDR2 is YSLEER in the germline V gene. The CDR3 length is 14 residues. V was trimmed by 3 bases and J by 2 bases, leaving 5 bases between them. CDR3 coding DNA: TGCGCCAGCAGCCATGGGGCTGGGGCCAACGTCCTGACTTTC. Translated, it gives CASSHGAGANVLTF.

This clonotype showed up many times. The chain recombines TRBV27 with TRBJ2-3, with 10 positions matching TRBD2. The CDR3 spans 15 residues. Losses at the gene ends were 2 bases for V and 5 bases for J; bases not matched to a gene: 4. Germline V gene lookup returns CDR1 MNHEY and CDR2 SMNVEV (reference sequence). The CDR3 nucleotides read TGTGCCAGCAGTTTAGGGTTAGCGGGGGGAGATACGCAGTATTTT. Encoded protein: CASSLGLAGGDTQYF.

The table lists this clonotype with a few counts. V gene TRBV5-1 combines with J gene TRBJ2-3; 13 nucleotides match TRBD2. Germline V gene data show CDR1 as SGHRS and CDR2 as YFSETQ. Trimming at V came to 4 bases and at J to 6 bases, leaving 5 bases not matched to a gene. This CDR3 is built from 15 residues. Written as DNA, the CDR3 is TGCGCCAGCAGCAGGACTAGCGGGAGAGCGGATACGCAGTATTTT. Its translation: CASSRTSGRADTQYF.

This chain uses TRBV4-3 with TRBJ2-7; possibly TRBD2 for D (6 bases). V lost 1 base and J 2 bases, leaving 15 bases between the germline ends. The CDR3 is made up of 16 amino acids. The germline CDR1 and CDR2 sequences are LGHNA and YSLEER. CDR3 region: CASSQGRTGAPYEQYF. In DNA form, the CDR3 reads TGCGCCAGCAGCCAAGGTCGAACGGGAGCCCCCTACGAGCAGTACTTC.

This clonotype has just a few counts. The J gene is TRBJ1-5, the V gene TRBV12-3 or TRBV12-4; the D gene is possibly TRBD1 (6 bases). V lost 6 bases, J lost 2 bases, and 11 bases lay in between. CDR3 length: 14 amino acids. The CDR3 coding sequence is TGTGCCAGCAGCGACAGGTTGCGCAATCAGCCCCAGCATTTT. Protein sequence: CASSDRLRNQPQHF.

This clonotype was seen a handful of times. The chain uses TRBV5-1 and TRBJ1-1, with a possible D match to TRBD1 (6 bases). Trimming took off 5 bases at V and 1 base at J, with 12 bases between the two ends. Germline CDR1 SGHRS, CDR2 YFSETQ. This CDR3 contains 14 residues. CDR3 sequence: CASRRGEGNTEAFF. The CDR3 DNA is TGCGCCAGCAGGAGGGGGGAAGGGAACACTGAAGCTTTCTTT.

J is TRBJ2-1 and V is TRBV7-6; no clear D gene. CDR1 SGHVS and CDR2 FNYEAQ come from the germline V gene. The CDR3 consists of 15 residues. Trimming removed 2 bases at V and 8 bases at J, with 16 bases between. This CDR3 reads CASSLKVSGGDEQFF. CDR3 nucleotide sequence: TGTGCCAGCAGCTTAAAAGTGTCCGGTGGGGATGAGCAGTTCTTC. Combining the CDR3 with reference TRBV7-6 and TRBJ2-1 gives the whole variable domain GAGVSQSPRYKVTKRGQDVALRCDPISGHVSLYWYRQALGQGPEFLTYFNYEAQQDKSGLPNDRFSAERPEGSISTLTIQRTEQRDSAMYRCASSLKVSGGDEQFFGPGTRLTVL.

This chain links TRBV2 with TRBJ2-7; D is undetermined. The CDR3 consists of 11 residues. Germline CDR1 and CDR2: SNHLY and FYNNEI. V lost 6 bases and J lost 6, with 9 bases in between. CDR3 nucleotides: TGTGCCAGCAGCTCCGGAAGCGAGCAGTACTTC. As protein: CASSSGSEQYF.

The V and J genes are TRBV6-1 and TRBJ2-7; TRBD2 agrees at 10 bases. Germline V gene lookup returns CDR1 MNHNS and CDR2 SASEGT. V lost 9 bases to trimming and J lost 3 bases; unmatched junction nucleotides: 5. The CDR3 is 13 residues long. The CDR3 sequence is CASKRGGLYEQYF. The CDR3 coding sequence is TGTGCCAGTAAGCGGGGGGGCCTCTACGAGCAGTACTTC.

In its sample, this clonotype was seen a few times. The chain uses TRBV12-3 or TRBV12-4 and TRBJ2-3, with D tentatively TRBD2 (5 bases). V was cut by 6 bases and J by 6 bases, with 16 bases left in between. This CDR3 is 14 amino acids long. The CDR3 spells CASRADLARDTQYF. DNA for the CDR3: TGTGCCAGCAGAGCGGACCTGGCGAGGGATACGCAGTATTTT.

This clonotype was seen many times. V is TRBV12-3 or TRBV12-4 and J is TRBJ2-7, with D possibly called TRBD1 or TRBD2 (5 bases each). This CDR3 has 13 amino acids. V was trimmed by 3 bases and J by 2 bases, leaving 8 bases between them. The CDR3 nucleotides read TGTGCCAGCAGTTTGGGACCCCCCTACGAGCAGTACTTC. This sequence encodes CASSLGPPYEQYF.

This clonotype was seen a handful of times. The chain joins TRBV7-9 to TRBJ2-5; D is possibly TRBD1 or TRBD2 (5 bases each). There are 15 residues in the CDR3. CDR1 and CDR2 from the germline V gene are SEHNR and FQNEAQ (reference sequence). V was clipped by 5 bases and J by 5 bases, with 18 bases between them. CDR3 protein: CASSETGPHYETQYF. Here the CDR3 DNA reads TGTGCCAGCAGCGAAACGGGGCCACACTATGAGACCCAGTACTTC.